These T cell receptor beta chains were read from a single sample in a study of beta chain features in type 1 diabetes. Repertoires were generated with immunoSEQ multiplex PCR, while TCRdb's copy carries only in-frame clones and drops some. The table lists fewer than 250,000 clones, 68% of them singletons. The sequenced sample consisted of naive CD4+ T cells from blood. The receptors stem from a man aged 30 to 39 in good health. Both conserved end residues are part of each CDR3. The order of the fields is CDR3 length, clone size, V gene, D gene, J gene, CDR3 DNA, CDR3 protein. D genes are given only for firm matches. Only part of the rows carry a size: once, few, many, or a class if the clone is expanded.

14	NA	TRBV5-4	NA	TRBJ2-1	TGTGCCAGCAGCTCCCAGGGGTTGACCAATGAGCAGTTCTTC	CASSSQGLTNEQFF
15	NA	TRBV4-3	NA	TRBJ2-3	TGCGCCAGCAGCCAAGAGATAAGGGGCGCAGATACGCAGTATTTT	CASSQEIRGADTQYF
15	NA	TRBV30	NA	TRBJ2-7	TGTGCCTGGAGTGTACGTCTTGGCTCCCCGGGCGAGCAGTACTTC	CAWSVRLGSPGEQYF
17	NA	TRBV13	NA	TRBJ2-7	TGTGCCAGCAGCTTAGGAGGGCGAGCGGCTTACTCCTACGAGCAGTACTTC	CASSLGGRAAYSYEQYF
13	NA	TRBV7-2	NA	TRBJ2-7	TGTGCCAGCAGCCATTCTCAAGTTAAGGAGCAGTACTTC	CASSHSQVKEQYF
14	NA	TRBV29-1	TRBD2	TRBJ2-5	TGCAGCTTCCGAGCGGGAGGGCCGGGAGAGACCCAGTACTTC	CSFRAGGPGETQYF
16	NA	TRBV25-1	TRBD2	TRBJ2-3	TGTGCCAGCAGTGTCCTAGCGGGAGTCAGCACAGATACGCAGTATTTT	CASSVLAGVSTDTQYF
14	NA	TRBV30	NA	TRBJ2-5	TGTGCCTGGAGTGACCTTCGGAGTTCAAAGACCCAGTACTTC	CAWSDLRSSKTQYF
12	NA	TRBV10-3	NA	TRBJ2-7	TGTGCCATCAGTGGGACAGCCTACGAGCAGTACTTC	CAISGTAYEQYF
13	NA	TRBV7-9	NA	TRBJ2-3	TGTGCCAGCAGCTTAATGGCCGCAGATACGCAGTATTTT	CASSLMAADTQYF
15	NA	TRBV9	TRBD1	TRBJ2-1	TGTGCCAGCAGCGTAGGACAGGGGTCCTACAATGAGCAGTTCTTC	CASSVGQGSYNEQFF
14	NA	TRBV7-2	NA	TRBJ2-1	TGTGCCAGCAGACCCGGGACATCCTCGGATGAGCAGTTCTTC	CASRPGTSSDEQFF
14	NA	TRBV30	NA	TRBJ1-6	TGTGCCTGGACCCTCCAGGGGTATAATTCACCCCTCCACTTT	CAWTLQGYNSPLHF
16	NA	TRBV13	NA	TRBJ1-2	TGTGCCAGCAGGCGGGCCGGGACCTCGAGAAACTATGGCTACACCTTC	CASRRAGTSRNYGYTF
12	once	TRBV30	NA	TRBJ1-1	TGTGCCTGGAGTGTGAAGGGAGCCGAAGCTTTCTTT	CAWSVKGAEAFF
12	NA	TRBV29-1	TRBD1	TRBJ2-7	TGCAGCGGGCAGACAGGGGGCCGCGAGCAGTACTTC	CSGQTGGREQYF
13	few	TRBV25-1	NA	TRBJ1-1	TGTGCCAGCAGTGCATTCACAGTGTCTGAAGCTTTCTTT	CASSAFTVSEAFF
15	NA	TRBV7-2	NA	TRBJ2-6	TGTGCCAGCAGCGCGAACAGGGCTGGGGCCAACGTCCTGACTTTC	CASSANRAGANVLTF
14	NA	TRBV30	NA	TRBJ1-6	TGTGCCTGGGCAGCTCCAGGAAAGAGGTCACCCCTCCACTTT	CAWAAPGKRSPLHF
11	once	TRBV6-1	NA	TRBJ2-1	TGTGCCAGCAGTCGAGAGAATGAGCAGTTCTTC	CASSRENEQFF
13	few	TRBV19	NA	TRBJ2-7	TGTGCCAGTAGTATCGGGGGAACCTACGAGCAGTACTTC	CASSIGGTYEQYF
13	NA	TRBV4-3	NA	TRBJ2-1	TGCGCCAGCAGCCAAGATGTGGGCCGCGAGAAGTTCTTC	CASSQDVGREKFF
12	few	TRBV7-9	NA	TRBJ2-2	TGTGCCAGCAGCTTAGAGGCCGGGGAGCTGTTTTTT	CASSLEAGELFF
13	few	TRBV30	NA	TRBJ1-3	TGTGCCTGGAGTACCGGCTCTGGAAACACCATATATTTT	CAWSTGSGNTIYF
15	few	TRBV30	TRBD2	TRBJ2-1	TGTGCCTGGACCCTAGGACTAGCGGGAGGAAATGAGCAGTTCTTC	CAWTLGLAGGNEQFF
14	NA	TRBV29-1	NA	TRBJ2-1	TGCAGCGTTGAAGCGGGAGAATACTACAATGAGCAGTTCTTC	CSVEAGEYYNEQFF
13	few	TRBV10-3	NA	TRBJ2-5	TGTGCCATCAGACAGGGCGGAGAAGAGACCCAGTACTTC	CAIRQGGEETQYF
15	few	TRBV30	NA	TRBJ2-1	TGTGCCTTGACGGACGGGCAGAGCTCCTACAATGAGCAGTTCTTC	CALTDGQSSYNEQFF
11	NA	TRBV30	TRBD1	TRBJ1-1	TGTGCCTGGAACAGGGGAGGAGAGGCTTTCTTT	CAWNRGGEAFF
14	few	TRBV29-1	NA	TRBJ1-1	TGCAGCGTTAGGGTCAAGGGTAAGAACACTGAAGCTTTCTTT	CSVRVKGKNTEAFF
15	few	TRBV30	TRBD2	TRBJ2-1	TGTGCTGGGACTAGCGGGAGTCGAAGGTACAATGAGCAGTTCTTC	CAGTSGSRRYNEQFF
16	few	TRBV7-9	NA	TRBJ2-1	TGTGCCAGCAGCTTAGTCGGCGGAAGCTCCTACAATGAGCAGTTCTTC	CASSLVGGSSYNEQFF
15	NA	TRBV30	TRBD1	TRBJ1-2	TGTGCCTGGAGTGCCCAAAGGACAGGGGGCGATGGCTACACCTTC	CAWSAQRTGGDGYTF
13	NA	TRBV30	NA	TRBJ2-7	TGTGCCTGGAGTGTTGCAGGGATGGGCGAGCAGTACTTC	CAWSVAGMGEQYF
15	few	TRBV30	NA	TRBJ2-1	TGTGCCTGGAGTGTAGACCGCCTGTCCTACAATGAGCAGTTCTTC	CAWSVDRLSYNEQFF
15	NA	TRBV30	TRBD1	TRBJ1-2	TGTGCCTGGAGCGGACTTCAGGGGGCAGACTATGGCTACACCTTC	CAWSGLQGADYGYTF
13	NA	TRBV19	NA	TRBJ2-2	TGTGCCCCGACCGGACGGGACACCGGGGAGCTGTTTTTT	CAPTGRDTGELFF
14	few	TRBV30	NA	TRBJ1-5	TGTGCCTGGAGCTCACAGGTTCTCAATCAGCCCCAGCATTTT	CAWSSQVLNQPQHF
15	NA	TRBV5-4	NA	TRBJ2-4	TGTGCCAGCAGCTTGGGCGGGACAGTAGAAAACATTCAGTACTTC	CASSLGGTVENIQYF
16	NA	TRBV25-1	TRBD1	TRBJ2-5	TGTGCCAGCAGTACCCGGGACAGGGAGGTATTCGAGACCCAGTACTTC	CASSTRDREVFETQYF
14	NA	TRBV28	NA	TRBJ2-1	TGTGCCAGCAGTTCCCGCGGGACCACCAATGAGCAGTTCTTC	CASSSRGTTNEQFF